The sequence of this T cell receptor (beta chain) was determined in a study of T cell repertoires in aging, cancer and after chemotherapy (dated by TCRdb to about 2019). A note on the overall study: Donors spanned six age groups from 30 or younger to 70 or older, with at least three individuals per group. Alongside approximately 95 healthy donors serving as a reference group, the cohort included some 220 cancer patients, of whom roughly 92 had hematological cancers and some 130 had solid cancers. Peripheral blood TCR beta repertoires from healthy donors and cancer patients were profiled to examine immunoaging and T cell reconstitution after chemotherapy. In total, the full dataset held approximately 8.4 million TCR reads. In the solid tumor group, the paired samples taken before and after chemotherapy came from brain tumor (glioblastoma) patients given temozolomide-based therapy. Study-wide findings and limitations: The authors noted that the repertoire data do not allow conclusions about immunological memory after chemotherapy. In healthy donors, the decline in TCR diversity with age was mainly explained by loss of richness, whereas in cancer patients loss of evenness was also found to contribute. In both cancer cohorts, the median generation probability rose over the chemotherapy interval, which suggests that the repertoire was reconstituted through rebound thymic output. Compared with age-matched healthy donors, untreated patients with either hematological or solid cancers had significantly lower TCR diversity in the blood along with higher clonality.

Instead of sorted cells or RNA, genomic DNA extracted from peripheral blood served as the source for amplifying TCR beta rearrangements. Rearranged TRB sequences spanning V, D and J segments were amplified by multiplex touch-down PCR using a mixed TRB-A/B primer pool. Illumina adapters and sample indices were added to the amplicons in two consecutive PCR reactions performed with Phusion HS II polymerase. The amplicons were purified from gel with the NucleoSpin Gel and PCR Clean-up kit and then assessed with Qubit and an Agilent 2100 Bioanalyzer. Sequencing of the libraries was done on an Illumina MiSeq with paired-end, single-indexed 600-cycle runs. Concerning the study's data processing: Processing of the TRB sequences was carried out with MiXCR versions 2.12 and 3.0.5. Each unique CDR3 nucleotide sequence was treated as one clone, and only productive sequences with two or more reads were kept. The repertoire metrics were Shannon diversity, evenness, clonality (defined as one minus evenness), and alpha-parameterized diversity profiles covering alpha 0 to 5. The IGoR algorithm was used to calculate generation probabilities of clones in the paired pre- and post-chemotherapy samples. The public reads were reprocessed in TCRdb via fastp at Q25 and MiXCR, keeping in-frame beta chains. Entries are consolidated by CDR3 protein sequence, retaining the most common genes and DNA. These V and J calls rely on TCRdb rather than the paper's analysis. This sample gives a few thousand distinct CDR3 sequences in total; less than 35% of them show up just once. In total, the top ten clones hold around 19% of the sample.

There are a few counts of this clonotype. Its antigen remains unidentified. No much larger clonotype is one base removed from it; base qualities were not supplied. CDR1 KGHSH and CDR2 LQKENI were looked up in the germline V gene. The CDR3 starts with the cysteine, ends with the phenylalanine, and has 14 residues. Kept here is only the CDR3 DNA, which spans 42 bases and is read in frame from base 1. V sheds 6 bases and J sheds 1 base, leaving 12 bases between their ends. What was sequenced was blood. In this chain, TRBV18 is recombined with TRBJ1-1; matching of 5 bases hints at TRBD1 as the D gene. The source is a human donor with a solid tumor. Read as DNA, the sequence is TGTGCCAGCTCCCAGGGCCCAACGAACACTGAAGCTTTCTTT. Translated, this is CASSQGPTNTEAFF.